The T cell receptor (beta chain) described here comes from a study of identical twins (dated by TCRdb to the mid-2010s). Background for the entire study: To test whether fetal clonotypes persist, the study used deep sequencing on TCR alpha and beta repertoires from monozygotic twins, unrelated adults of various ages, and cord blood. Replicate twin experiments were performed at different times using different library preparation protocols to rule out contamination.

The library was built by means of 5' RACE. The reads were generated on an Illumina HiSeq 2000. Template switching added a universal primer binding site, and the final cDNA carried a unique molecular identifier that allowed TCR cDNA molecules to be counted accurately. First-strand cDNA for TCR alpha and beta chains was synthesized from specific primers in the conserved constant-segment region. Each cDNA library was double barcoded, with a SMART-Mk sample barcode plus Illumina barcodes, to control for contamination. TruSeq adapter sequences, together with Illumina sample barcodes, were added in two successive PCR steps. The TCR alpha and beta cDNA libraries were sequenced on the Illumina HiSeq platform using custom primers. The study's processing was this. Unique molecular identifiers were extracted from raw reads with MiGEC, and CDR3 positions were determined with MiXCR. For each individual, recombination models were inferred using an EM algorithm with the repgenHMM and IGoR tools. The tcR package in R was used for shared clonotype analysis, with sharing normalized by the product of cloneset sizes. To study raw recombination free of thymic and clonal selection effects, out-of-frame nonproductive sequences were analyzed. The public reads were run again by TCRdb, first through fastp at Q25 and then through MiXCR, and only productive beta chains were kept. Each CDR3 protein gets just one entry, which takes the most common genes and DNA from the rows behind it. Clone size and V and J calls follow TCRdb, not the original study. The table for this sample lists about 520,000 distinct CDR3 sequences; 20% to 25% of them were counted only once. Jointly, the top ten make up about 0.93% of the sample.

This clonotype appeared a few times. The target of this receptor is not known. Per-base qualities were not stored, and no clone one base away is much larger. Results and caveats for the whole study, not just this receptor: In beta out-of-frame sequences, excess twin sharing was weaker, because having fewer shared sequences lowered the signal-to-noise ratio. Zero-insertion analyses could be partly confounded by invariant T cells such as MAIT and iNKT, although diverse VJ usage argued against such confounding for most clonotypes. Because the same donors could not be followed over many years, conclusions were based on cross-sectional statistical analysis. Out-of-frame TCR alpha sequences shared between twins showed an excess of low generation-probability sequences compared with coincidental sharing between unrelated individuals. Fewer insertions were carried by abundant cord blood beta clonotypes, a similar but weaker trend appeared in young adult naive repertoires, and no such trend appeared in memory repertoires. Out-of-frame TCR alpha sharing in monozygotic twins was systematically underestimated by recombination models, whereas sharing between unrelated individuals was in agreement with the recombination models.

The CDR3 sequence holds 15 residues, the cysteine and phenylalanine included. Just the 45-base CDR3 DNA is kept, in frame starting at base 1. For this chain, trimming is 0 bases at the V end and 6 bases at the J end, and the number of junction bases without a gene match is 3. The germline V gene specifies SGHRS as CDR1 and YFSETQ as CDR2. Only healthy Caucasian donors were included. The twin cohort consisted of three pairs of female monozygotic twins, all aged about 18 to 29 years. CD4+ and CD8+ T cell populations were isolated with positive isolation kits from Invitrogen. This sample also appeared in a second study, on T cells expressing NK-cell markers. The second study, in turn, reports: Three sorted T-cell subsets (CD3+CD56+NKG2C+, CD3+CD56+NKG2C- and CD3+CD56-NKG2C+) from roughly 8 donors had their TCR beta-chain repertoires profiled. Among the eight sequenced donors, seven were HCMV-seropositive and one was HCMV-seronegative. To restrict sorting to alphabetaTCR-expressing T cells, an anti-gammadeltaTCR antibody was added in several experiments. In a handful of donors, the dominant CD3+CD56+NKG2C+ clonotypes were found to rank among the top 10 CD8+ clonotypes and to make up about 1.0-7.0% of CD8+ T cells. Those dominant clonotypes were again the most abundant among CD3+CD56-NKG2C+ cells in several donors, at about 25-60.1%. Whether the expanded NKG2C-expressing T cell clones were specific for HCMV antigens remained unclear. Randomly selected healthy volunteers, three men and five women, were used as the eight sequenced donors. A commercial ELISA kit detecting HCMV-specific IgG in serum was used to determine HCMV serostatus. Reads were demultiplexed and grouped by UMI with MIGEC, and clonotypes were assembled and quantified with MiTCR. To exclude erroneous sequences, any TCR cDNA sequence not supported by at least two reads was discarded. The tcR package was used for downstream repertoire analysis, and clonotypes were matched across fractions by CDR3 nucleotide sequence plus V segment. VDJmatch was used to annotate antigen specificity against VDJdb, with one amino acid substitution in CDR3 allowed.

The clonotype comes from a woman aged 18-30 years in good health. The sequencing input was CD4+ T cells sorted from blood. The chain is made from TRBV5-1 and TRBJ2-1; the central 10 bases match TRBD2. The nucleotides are TGCGCCAGCAGCTTGGCAAGCGGGAGGGGCAATGAGCAGTTCTTC. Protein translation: CASSLASGRGNEQFF.